This T cell receptor beta chain was obtained from a study of cytomegalovirus exposure and HLA in healthy donors. PCR involved 60 Vbeta and 13 Jbeta primers. Repertoires were generated with immunoSEQ multiplex PCR, while TCRdb's copy carries only in-frame clones and drops some. The sample includes about 160,000 clones, 80% to 90% of them seen just once. Whole-study results and caveats: The study recorded 150 to 200 TCR beta chains that were cytomegalovirus-associated. In a later analysis, V- and J-gene trimming of beta chains associated with a DCLRE1C missense variant, replicated independently. In all likelihood, a cluster of highly shared sequence variants was a sequencing artifact.

Worth noting for this clone: Its antigen remains unidentified.

While unrecorded immune exposures were likely, the donors were nominally healthy when sampled. V trimming: 3 bases; J trimming: 3 bases; junction bases outside the gene matches: 14. Germline V CDR1 and CDR2: SGHTA, FQGNSA. CDR3 size: 18 residues. The source material was PBMCs. The V call is TRBV7-2, the J call TRBJ2-3, with 8 bases matching TRBD2. The sequence was obtained from a woman in her 30s in good health and CMV-seropositive. This CDR3 is CASSLWGPLAGGTDTQYF. In nucleotides, the CDR3 is TGTGCCAGCAGCTTGTGGGGCCCTTTGGCGGGGGGAACAGATACGCAGTATTTT.